These 15 T cell receptor beta chains were all obtained from the same sample, sequenced in a study of Ad26.COV2.S vaccination and SARS-CoV-2 variants. Treatment in this sample: around 19 received Ad26.COV2.S at low or high dose, single or two shots; about 5 received placebo; per-sample allocation not given. The samples were gathered on day 63 after the first injection of vaccine or placebo. The table came from immunoSEQ multiplex PCR; TCRdb's copy has only in-frame clones and leaves some out. Of roughly 510,000 clones in the sample, roughly 89% were seen once. The starting material was peripheral blood, obtained in a trial of Ad26.COV2.S vaccine versus placebo. Receptors were obtained from a person aged 18-60 years who received the Ad26.COV2.S COVID-19 vaccine or a placebo.

The V and J genes are TRBV7-2 and TRBJ1-5; D is unresolved. The germline V gene has CDR1 SGHTA and CDR2 FQGNSA. The CDR3 sequence is 16 residues long. V was trimmed by 1 base and J by 5 bases, leaving 15 bases between them. CDR3 residues: CASSLGLRRTDQPQHF. CDR3 nucleotides: TGTGCCAGCAGCTTAGGATTGAGAAGGACGGATCAGCCCCAGCATTTT.

This clone was detected only once. J is TRBJ2-5 and V is TRBV4-1; D might be TRBD2 (6 bases). Germline lookup yields CDR1 MGHRA and CDR2 YSYEKL. This CDR3 contains 14 residues. V shed 4 bases and J shed 3 bases, with 12 bases lying between them. This CDR3 is CASSRSGGKETQYF. The DNA for the CDR3 is TGCGCCAGCAGCCGAAGCGGCGGGAAAGAGACCCAGTACTTC.

This chain joins TRBV7-2 and TRBJ1-3; no clear D gene. Germline CDR1 and CDR2: SGHTA and FQGNSA. The length of the CDR3 is 12 residues. V was trimmed by 5 bases and J by 4 bases, leaving 6 bases between them. CDR3 sequence (DNA): TGTGCCAGCAGCCGGCCAGGAAACACCATATATTTT. It translates to CASSRPGNTIYF. Full variable domain (outside the CDR3, taken from reference TRBV7-2 and TRBJ1-3): GAGVSQSPSNKVTEKGKDVELRCDPISGHTALYWYRQSLGQGLEFLIYFQGNSAPDKSGLPSDRFSAERTGGSVSTLTIQRTQQEDSAVYLCASSRPGNTIYFGEGSWLTVV.

This clone is a singleton in its sample. This chain's CDR3 is CASSQSSGQSSYEQYF. In nucleotides, the CDR3 is TGTGCCAGCAGCCAATCATCGGGTCAAAGCTCCTACGAGCAGTACTTC. The V and J genes are TRBV3-1 (or the pseudogene TRBV3-2) and TRBJ2-7; D unclear. CDR3 length: 16 amino acids. V was cut by 2 bases and J by 0 bases, with 14 bases left in between. Germline CDR1 LGHDT, CDR2 YNNKEL (reference sequence).

This clone occurred once. The chain uses TRBV5-5 and TRBJ2-2; D might be TRBD2 (6 bases). The germline CDR1 and CDR2 sequences are SGHKS and YYEKEE (reference sequence). The CDR3 loop spans 16 amino acids. V dropped 0 bases and J dropped 5 bases, with 14 bases sitting between them. In DNA form, the CDR3 reads TGTGCCAGCAGCTTGGCGGGGGTTTCTCGGACCGGGGAGCTGTTTTTT. Its translation: CASSLAGVSRTGELFF.

This chain uses TRBV4-3 with TRBJ1-6; 9 bases align to TRBD1. Germline V CDR1 and CDR2: LGHNA, YSLEER. The CDR3 contains 21 residues. J gave up 0 bases and V 0 bases, and 12 bases lay outside the gene matches. The CDR3 spells CASSQEVLGQGDSSYNSPLHF. The DNA for the CDR3 is TGCGCCAGCAGCCAAGAGGTTTTGGGACAGGGAGACAGCTCCTATAATTCACCCCTCCACTTT.

V gene TRBV28 combines with J gene TRBJ2-5; tentatively, D is TRBD1 or TRBD2 (6 bases each). Germline values: CDR1 MDHEN, CDR2 SYDVKM. The V gene lost 3 bases and the J gene lost 7 bases, with 21 bases spanning the gap. The CDR3 spans 16 residues. CDR3 sequence reads: CASSFGVMGGAGTQYF. CDR3 bases: TGTGCCAGCAGTTTTGGGGTGATGGGGGGCGCGGGGACCCAGTACTTC. The full variable domain, in which reference TRBV28 and TRBJ2-5 provide the parts outside the CDR3, is DVKVTQSSRYLVKRTGEKVFLECVQDMDHENMFWYRQDPGLGLRLIYFSYDVKMKEKGDIPEGYSVSREKKERFSLILESASTNQTSMYLCASSFGVMGGAGTQYFGPGTRLLVL.

This chain uses TRBV28 with TRBJ2-5, with D maybe TRBD2 (6 bases). Germline CDR1 and CDR2: MDHEN and SYDVKM. The CDR3 totals 15 residues. Trimming took off 4 bases at V and 7 bases at J, with 19 bases between the two ends. The CDR3 nucleotides read TGTGCCAGCAGTTCGATCCCGGGACTCAGAGGGACCCAGTACTTC. This sequence encodes CASSSIPGLRGTQYF.

This rearrangement joins TRBV10-3 to TRBJ1-2, with 12 bases lining up with TRBD1. The V gene's germline CDR1 is ENHRY and CDR2 SYGVKD. The CDR3 is 16 residues long. The ends lost 10 bases at V and 3 bases at J; junction bases unmatched: 12. The CDR3 loop reads CATRGTGGALDYGYTF. The CDR3 DNA is TGTGCCACACGGGGGACAGGGGGCGCGTTGGACTATGGCTACACCTTC.

The chain combines TRBV13 with TRBJ1-1; 11 nucleotides line up with TRBD1. The CDR3 spans 15 residues. Germline assignment: CDR1 PRHDT and CDR2 FYEKMQ (reference sequence). V lost 5 bases to trimming and J lost 5 bases; unmatched junction nucleotides: 7. CDR3 in amino acids: CASSLRGQGGTEAFF. CDR3 nucleotide sequence: TGTGCCAGCAGCCTCCGGGGACAGGGGGGGACTGAAGCTTTCTTT.

J is TRBJ1-2 and V is TRBV6-4; D might be TRBD1 (5 bases). V shed 6 bases and J shed 8 bases, with 13 bases lying between them. Germline V gives CDR1 MRHNA, CDR2 SNTAGT. This CDR3 is 12 amino acids long. The DNA of the CDR3 is TGTGCCAGCAGCGACCAGGGTAGAGGCTACACCTTC. It is translated as CASSDQGRGYTF.

The chain is built from TRBV19 and TRBJ2-1, with TRBD1 matching 8 bases. CDR3 length: 20 residues. In germline, CDR1 is LNHDA, CDR2 SQIVND (reference sequence). Trimming at V came to 1 base and at J to 0 bases, leaving 14 bases not matched to a gene. CDR3 amino acids: CASSIGRQGPLQSSYNEQFF. The CDR3 DNA is TGTGCCAGTAGTATAGGCAGACAGGGGCCCCTACAGAGCTCCTACAATGAGCAGTTCTTC.

This chain connects TRBV5-1 to TRBJ2-6; 8 bases map to TRBD1. The ends lost 1 base at V and 1 base at J; junction bases unmatched: 13. Germline loops: CDR1 SGHRS, CDR2 YFSETQ. CDR3 size: 20 residues. In DNA form, the CDR3 reads TGCGCCAGCAGCTTGTTAATGCGGGACAGGTCCATGTCTGGGGCCAACGTCCTGACTTTC. The encoded protein is CASSLLMRDRSMSGANVLTF.

This clone was found once. This sequence joins TRBV18 and TRBJ1-2; a weak D match, TRBD1 (5 bases). Between the trimmed V and J ends, which lost 3 bases and 3 bases, there was a span of 14 bases. Germline V lookup: CDR1 KGHSH, CDR2 LQKENI. The CDR3 consists of 15 residues. The CDR3 DNA sequence: TGTGCCAGCTCACCGGAGGAGGGGATTTACTATGGCTACACCTTC. It translates to CASSPEEGIYYGYTF.

The rearrangement joins TRBV3-1 (or the pseudogene TRBV3-2) to TRBJ1-1; tentative D call: TRBD1 (5 bases). The V end was cut by 5 bases, the J end by 2 bases, with 15 bases between. This CDR3 contains 15 residues. CDR1 is LGHDT and CDR2 is YNNKEL in the germline V gene (reference sequence). The CDR3 coding sequence is TGTGCCAGCAGCGAAGGAGGCAGGGAAAACACTGAAGCTTTCTTT. Amino acids: CASSEGGRENTEAFF.